This TCR beta chain originates from a study of somatic mutations in cytotoxic T cells in rheumatoid arthritis. Study-wide findings and caveats: Unlike healthy controls, rheumatoid arthritis patients had CD8+ clonality that increased with age. Statistically, CD8+ T-cell clonality was not significantly distinct between individuals with rheumatoid arthritis and age-matched healthy controls.

Points on this clone: Its antigen is still unknown.

Sequencing used immunoSEQ multiplex PCR; TCRdb keeps in-frame clones, though not all of them. The sample comprises tens of thousands of clones, approximately 86% of which are singletons, and approximately 20% rests with the top ten. This CDR3 comprises 18 residues. Germline CDR1 and CDR2: LNHDA and SQIVND (reference sequence). V was shortened by 6 bases and J by 0 bases, with 18 bases between the two germline ends. Material for sequencing was CD8+ T cells sorted from blood. The chain carries TRBV19 and TRBJ1-6, with D hard to call. This sequence originates from a woman aged 45-65 years in good health. The CDR3 bases are TGTGCCAGTAGACCTAAACATAGCTGGAGCTCCTATAATTCACCCCTCCACTTT. This translates into CASRPKHSWSSYNSPLHF.